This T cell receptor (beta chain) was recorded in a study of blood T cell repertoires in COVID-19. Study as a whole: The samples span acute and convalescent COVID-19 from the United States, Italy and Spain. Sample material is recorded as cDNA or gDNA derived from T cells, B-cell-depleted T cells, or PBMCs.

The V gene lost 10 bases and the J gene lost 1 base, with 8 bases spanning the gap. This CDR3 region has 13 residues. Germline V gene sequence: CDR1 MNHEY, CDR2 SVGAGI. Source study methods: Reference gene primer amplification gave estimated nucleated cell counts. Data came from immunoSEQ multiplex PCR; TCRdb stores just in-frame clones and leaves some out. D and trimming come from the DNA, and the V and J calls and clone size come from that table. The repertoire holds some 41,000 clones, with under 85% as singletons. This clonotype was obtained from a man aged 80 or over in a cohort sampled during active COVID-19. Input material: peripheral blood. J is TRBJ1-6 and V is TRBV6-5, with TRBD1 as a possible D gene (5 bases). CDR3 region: CAIAGSYNSPLHF. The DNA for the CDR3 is TGTGCCATCGCAGGGTCCTATAATTCACCCCTCCACTTT.